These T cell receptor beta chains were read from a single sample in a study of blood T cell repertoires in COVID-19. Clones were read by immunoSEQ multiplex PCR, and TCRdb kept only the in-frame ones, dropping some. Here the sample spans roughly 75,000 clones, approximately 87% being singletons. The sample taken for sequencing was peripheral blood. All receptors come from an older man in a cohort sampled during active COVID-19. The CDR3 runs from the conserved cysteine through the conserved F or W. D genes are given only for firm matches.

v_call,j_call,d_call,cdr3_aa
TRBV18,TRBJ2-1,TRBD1,CASSPRDRGLNEQFF
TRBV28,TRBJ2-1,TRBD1,CASSPTGTGRYNEQFF
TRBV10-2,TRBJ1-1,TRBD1,CASRPDRAPMNTEAFF
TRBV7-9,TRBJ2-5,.,CASSPRRRQEAQYF
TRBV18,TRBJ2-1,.,CASSLDNNEQFF
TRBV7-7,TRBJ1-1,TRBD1,CASSYETGSEAFF
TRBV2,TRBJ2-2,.,CASSVGTGELFF
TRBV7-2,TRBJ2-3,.,CASSLATRDTQYF
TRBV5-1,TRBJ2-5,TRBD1,CASSWDRGPQETQYF
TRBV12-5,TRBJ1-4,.,CASGLEDRDTTNEKLFF
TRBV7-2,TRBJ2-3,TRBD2,CASSLTSGGLDTQYF
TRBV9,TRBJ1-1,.,CASSAQTNTEAFF
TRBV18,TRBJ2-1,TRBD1,CASSEQGLNEQFF
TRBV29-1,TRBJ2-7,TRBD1,CSVVPSRGLSYEQYF
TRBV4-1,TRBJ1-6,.,CASSQQEGNNSPLHF
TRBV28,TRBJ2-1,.,CASSFTSGGRGNEQFF